This T cell receptor beta chain derives from a study of cytomegalovirus exposure and HLA in healthy donors. Study details: Unique TCRs numbering some 93 million, obtained from HLA-typed donors, made up an early data release.

Broader study findings: A later analysis linked a missense DCLRE1C variant to TCR beta V- and J-gene trimming.

In regard to this clone: What it binds is unknown.

PCR employed 60 Vbeta and 13 Jbeta primers. Libraries were prepared by immunoSEQ multiplex PCR; TCRdb keeps only in-frame clonotypes and omits some of them. The sample lists some 70,000 clones, roughly 66% occurring once. The specimen was PBMCs. The origin of this receptor is a woman in her fifties or sixties in good health and CMV-seronegative.

CDR3: CASSTFLGGAYEQYF. DNA for the CDR3: TGTGCCAGCAGTACGTTTCTTGGTGGGGCGTACGAGCAGTACTTC. The chain recombines TRBV27 with TRBJ2-7, with D possibly TRBD1 on 5 matching bases. Trimming removed 5 bases from V and 4 bases from J, with 18 bases in between. This CDR3 is 15 amino acids long. The germline V gene has CDR1 MNHEY and CDR2 SMNVEV (reference sequence).